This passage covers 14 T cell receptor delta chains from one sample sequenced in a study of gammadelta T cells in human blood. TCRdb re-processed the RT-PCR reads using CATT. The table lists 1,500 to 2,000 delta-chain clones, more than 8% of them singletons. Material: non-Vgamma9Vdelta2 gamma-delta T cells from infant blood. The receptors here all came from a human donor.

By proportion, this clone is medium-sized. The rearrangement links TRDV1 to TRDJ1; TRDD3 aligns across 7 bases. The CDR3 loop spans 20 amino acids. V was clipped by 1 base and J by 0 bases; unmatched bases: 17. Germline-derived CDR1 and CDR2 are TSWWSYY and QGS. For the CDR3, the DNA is TGTGCTCTTGGGGAACCTCCAATTTTAGCTAGGGATACCTACACCGATAAACTCATCTTT. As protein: CALGEPPILARDTYTDKLIF.

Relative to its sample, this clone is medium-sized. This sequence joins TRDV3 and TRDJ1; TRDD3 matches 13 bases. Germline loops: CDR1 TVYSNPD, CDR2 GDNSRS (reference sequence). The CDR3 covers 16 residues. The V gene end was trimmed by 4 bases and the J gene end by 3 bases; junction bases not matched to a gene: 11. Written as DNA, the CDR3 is TGTGCCTACCTCTTCCACTGGGGGATACGCCCCGATAAACTCATCTTT. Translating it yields CAYLFHWGIRPDKLIF.

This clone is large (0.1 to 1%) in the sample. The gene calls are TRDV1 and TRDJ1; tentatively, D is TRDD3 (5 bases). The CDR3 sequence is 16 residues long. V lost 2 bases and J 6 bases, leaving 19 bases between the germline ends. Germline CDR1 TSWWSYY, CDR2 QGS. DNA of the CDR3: TGTGCTCTTGGGGAAAGGGCGATTATGGGGTCCTATAAACTCATCTTT. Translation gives CALGERAIMGSYKLIF.

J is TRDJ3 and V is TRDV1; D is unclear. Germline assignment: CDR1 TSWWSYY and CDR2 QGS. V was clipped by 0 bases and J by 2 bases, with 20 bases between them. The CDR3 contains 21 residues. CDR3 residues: CALGELPSPYHSAWDTRQMFF. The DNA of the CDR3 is TGTGCTCTTGGGGAACTCCCCTCTCCTTACCATTCGGCCTGGGACACCCGACAGATGTTTTTC.

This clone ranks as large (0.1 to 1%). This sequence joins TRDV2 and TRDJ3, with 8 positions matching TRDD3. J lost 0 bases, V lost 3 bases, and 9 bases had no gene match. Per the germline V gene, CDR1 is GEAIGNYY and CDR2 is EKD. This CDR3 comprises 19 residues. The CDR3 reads CACDSHWGGDSWDTRQMFF. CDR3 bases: TGTGCCTGTGACTCCCACTGGGGGGGCGACTCCTGGGACACCCGACAGATGTTTTTC.

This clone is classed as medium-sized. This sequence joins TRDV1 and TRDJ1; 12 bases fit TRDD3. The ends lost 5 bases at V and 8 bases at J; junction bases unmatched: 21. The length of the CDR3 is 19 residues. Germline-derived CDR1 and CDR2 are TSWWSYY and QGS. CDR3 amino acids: CALGTTSYGLLWGIRKLIF. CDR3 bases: TGTGCTCTTGGGACTACTTCCTACGGCCTCCTCTGGGGGATACGCAAACTCATCTTT.

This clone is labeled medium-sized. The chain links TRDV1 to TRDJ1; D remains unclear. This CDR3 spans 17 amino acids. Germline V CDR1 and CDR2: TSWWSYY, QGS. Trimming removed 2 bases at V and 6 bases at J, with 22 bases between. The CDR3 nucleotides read TGTGCTCTTGGGGAATGCACGTTCTTACGGCAGGGGTATAAACTCATCTTT. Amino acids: CALGECTFLRQGYKLIF.

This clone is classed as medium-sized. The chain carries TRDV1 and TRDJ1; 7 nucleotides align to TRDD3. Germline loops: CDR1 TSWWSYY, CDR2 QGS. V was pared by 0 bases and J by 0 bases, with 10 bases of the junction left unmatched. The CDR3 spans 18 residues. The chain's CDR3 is CALGELSSTGDYTDKLIF. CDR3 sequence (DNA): TGTGCTCTTGGGGAACTTTCGTCTACTGGGGATTACACCGATAAACTCATCTTT.

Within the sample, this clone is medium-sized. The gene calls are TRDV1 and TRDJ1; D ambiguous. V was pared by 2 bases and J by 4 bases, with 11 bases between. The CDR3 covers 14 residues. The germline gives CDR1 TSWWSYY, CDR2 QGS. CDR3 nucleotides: TGTGCTCTTGGGGAAAACGTCCTTTACGATAAACTCATCTTT. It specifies CALGENVLYDKLIF.

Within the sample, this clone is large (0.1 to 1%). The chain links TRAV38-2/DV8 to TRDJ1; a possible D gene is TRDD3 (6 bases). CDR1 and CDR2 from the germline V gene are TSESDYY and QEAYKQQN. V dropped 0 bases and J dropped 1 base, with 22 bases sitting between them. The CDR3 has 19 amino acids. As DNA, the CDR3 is TGTGCTTATAGGAGCGCCCTTTCTCTACTGGGAGACTTCACCGATAAACTCATCTTT. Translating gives CAYRSALSLLGDFTDKLIF.

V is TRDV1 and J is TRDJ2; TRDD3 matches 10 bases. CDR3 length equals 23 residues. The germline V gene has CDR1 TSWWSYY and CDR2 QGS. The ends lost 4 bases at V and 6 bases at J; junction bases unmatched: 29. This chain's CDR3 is CALGGPSTLLLGDLMVTPAQLFF. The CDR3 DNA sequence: TGTGCTCTTGGGGGCCCAAGCACCTTATTACTGGGGGATCTAATGGTTACTCCAGCACAACTCTTCTTT.

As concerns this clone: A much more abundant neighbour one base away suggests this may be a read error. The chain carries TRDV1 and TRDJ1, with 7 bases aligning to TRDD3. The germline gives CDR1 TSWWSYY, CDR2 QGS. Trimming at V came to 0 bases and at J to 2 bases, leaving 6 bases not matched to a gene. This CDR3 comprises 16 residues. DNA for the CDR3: TGTGCTCTTGGGGAACTGGGGGATCTGACGACCGATAAACTCATCTTT. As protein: CALGELGDLTTDKLIF.

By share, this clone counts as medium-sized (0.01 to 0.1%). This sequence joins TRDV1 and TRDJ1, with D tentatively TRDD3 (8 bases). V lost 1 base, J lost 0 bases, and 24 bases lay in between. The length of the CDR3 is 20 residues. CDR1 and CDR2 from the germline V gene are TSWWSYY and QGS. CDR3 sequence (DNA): TGTGCTCTTGGGGAACGAATTCCTACGGCTGGGGGACCGTACACCGATAAACTCATCTTT. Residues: CALGERIPTAGGPYTDKLIF.

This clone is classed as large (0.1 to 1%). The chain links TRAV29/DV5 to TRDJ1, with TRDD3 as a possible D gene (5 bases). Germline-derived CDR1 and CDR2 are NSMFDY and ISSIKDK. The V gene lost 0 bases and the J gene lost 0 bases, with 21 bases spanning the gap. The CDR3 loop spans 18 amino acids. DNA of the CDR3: TGTGCAGCAAGCGCGCTGGGAAGGGCCGGGACAAACACCGATAAACTCATCTTT. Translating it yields CAASALGRAGTNTDKLIF.